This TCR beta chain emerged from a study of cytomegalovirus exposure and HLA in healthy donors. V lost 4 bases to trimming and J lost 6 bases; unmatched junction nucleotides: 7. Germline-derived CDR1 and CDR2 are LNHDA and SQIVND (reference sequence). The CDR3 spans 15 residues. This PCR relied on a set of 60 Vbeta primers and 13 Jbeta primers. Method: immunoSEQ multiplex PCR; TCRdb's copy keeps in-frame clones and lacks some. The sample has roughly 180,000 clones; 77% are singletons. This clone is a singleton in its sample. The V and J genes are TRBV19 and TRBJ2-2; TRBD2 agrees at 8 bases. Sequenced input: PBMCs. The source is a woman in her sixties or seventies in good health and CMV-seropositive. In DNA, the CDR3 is TGTGCCAGTAGTACCTGGACTAGCAGCGCCGGGGAGCTGTTTTTT. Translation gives CASSTWTSSAGELFF.